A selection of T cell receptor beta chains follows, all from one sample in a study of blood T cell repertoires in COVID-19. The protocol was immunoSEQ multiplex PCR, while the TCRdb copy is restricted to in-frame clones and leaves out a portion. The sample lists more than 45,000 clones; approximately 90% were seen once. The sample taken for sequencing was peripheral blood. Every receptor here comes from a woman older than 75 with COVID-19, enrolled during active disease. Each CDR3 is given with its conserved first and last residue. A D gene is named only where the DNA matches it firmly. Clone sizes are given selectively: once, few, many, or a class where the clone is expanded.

CDR3: CASIGDSNEKLFF
DNA: TGTGCCAGCATAGGGGACTCTAATGAAAAACTGTTTTTT
D: -
V: TRBV2
size: -
J: TRBJ1-4

CDR3: CASRGTGGVGYTF
DNA: TGTGCCAGCAGAGGGACAGGGGGCGTTGGCTACACCTTC
D: TRBD1
V: TRBV12-3/TRBV12-4
size: -
J: TRBJ1-2

CDR3: CASSLGRLSTNEKLFF
DNA: TGTGCCAGCAGCTTGGGGAGGCTTTCAACTAATGAAAAACTGTTTTTT
D: -
V: TRBV5-8
size: -
J: TRBJ1-4

CDR3: CAWTEDRGQPQHF
DNA: TGTGCCTGGACCGAGGACAGGGGACAGCCCCAGCATTTT
D: TRBD1
V: TRBV30
size: -
J: TRBJ1-5

CDR3: CASSQVYRSSYEQYF
DNA: TGTGCCAGCAGCCAAGTTTACCGATCCAGCTACGAGCAGTACTTC
D: -
V: TRBV3-1/TRBV3-2
size: -
J: TRBJ2-7

CDR3: CASSELTGTGLGELFF
DNA: TGTGCCAGCAGTGAGTTAACCGGGACAGGGCTAGGGGAGCTGTTTTTT
D: TRBD1
V: TRBV6-1
size: -
J: TRBJ2-2

CDR3: CASSLRQGSTEAFF
DNA: TGTGCCAGCTCACTCCGACAGGGGAGCACTGAAGCTTTCTTT
D: TRBD1
V: TRBV18
size: -
J: TRBJ1-1

CDR3: CASSPAEAWKGTDTQYF
DNA: TGCGCCAGCAGCCCCGCGGAAGCGTGGAAGGGCACAGATACGCAGTATTTT
D: -
V: TRBV5-1
size: -
J: TRBJ2-3

CDR3: CASSLEVGEFYEQYF
DNA: TGCGCCAGCAGCTTGGAGGTAGGGGAATTCTACGAGCAGTACTTC
D: -
V: TRBV5-1
size: -
J: TRBJ2-7

CDR3: CASSVGGANYGYTF
DNA: TGTGCCAGCAGCGTAGGAGGAGCTAACTATGGCTACACCTTC
D: -
V: TRBV9
size: -
J: TRBJ1-2

CDR3: CASSSYSGNTYEQYF
DNA: TGTGCCAGCAGCTCCTATTCCGGGAATACCTACGAGCAGTACTTC
D: -
V: TRBV6-2/TRBV6-3
size: -
J: TRBJ2-7

CDR3: CASSLARDRVYGYTF
DNA: TGTGCCAGCAGCTTAGCGCGGGACAGGGTCTATGGCTACACCTTC
D: TRBD1
V: TRBV7-9
size: -
J: TRBJ1-2

CDR3: CASRRNGQGGQPQHF
DNA: TGTGCCAGCAGACGAAACGGACAGGGGGGACAGCCCCAGCATTTT
D: TRBD1
V: TRBV28
size: -
J: TRBJ1-5

CDR3: CASSEDRINSPLHF
DNA: TGTGCCAGCAGTGAAGACAGGATTAATTCACCCCTCCACTTT
D: -
V: TRBV2
size: -
J: TRBJ1-6

CDR3: CATSLTMGNQPQHF
DNA: TGTGCCACCTCACTAACTATGGGCAATCAGCCCCAGCATTTT
D: -
V: TRBV15
size: -
J: TRBJ1-5

CDR3: CASSRDRSIGAPLHF
DNA: TGTGCCAGCAGTCGGGACAGATCGATCGGGGCACCCCTCCACTTT
D: TRBD1
V: TRBV6-5
size: -
J: TRBJ1-6

CDR3: CASSSLAGDPYNEQFF
DNA: TGTGCCAGCAGCTCGTTAGCGGGGGATCCCTACAATGAGCAGTTCTTC
D: TRBD2
V: TRBV5-6
size: -
J: TRBJ2-1

CDR3: CASSPGQGVNTEAFF
DNA: TGCGCCAGCAGCCCCGGACAGGGGGTGAACACTGAAGCTTTCTTT
D: TRBD1
V: TRBV5-1
size: -
J: TRBJ1-1

CDR3: CASSQEGQRNTEAFF
DNA: TGCGCCAGCAGCCAAGAGGGACAGAGAAACACTGAAGCTTTCTTT
D: TRBD1
V: TRBV4-1
size: -
J: TRBJ1-1

CDR3: CSVPRQRGPSSYNEQFF
DNA: TGCAGCGTTCCCAGGCAGCGGGGGCCCAGCTCCTACAATGAGCAGTTCTTC
D: TRBD2
V: TRBV29-1
size: -
J: TRBJ2-1

CDR3: CASSRQHSYEQYF
DNA: TGTGCCAGCAGCAGACAGCACTCCTACGAGCAGTACTTC
D: -
V: TRBV28
size: -
J: TRBJ2-7

CDR3: CAWRRGGGGYGYTF
DNA: TGTGCCTGGAGAAGGGGGGGCGGAGGCTATGGCTACACCTTC
D: -
V: TRBV30
size: -
J: TRBJ1-2

CDR3: CASSPVAGGNEQFF
DNA: TGCGCCAGCAGCCCAGTAGCGGGGGGCAATGAGCAGTTCTTC
D: TRBD2
V: TRBV5-1
size: -
J: TRBJ2-1

CDR3: CASSYRGQSDEQYF
DNA: TGTGCCAGCAGCTACAGGGGACAGTCGGACGAGCAGTACTTC
D: TRBD1
V: TRBV9
size: -
J: TRBJ2-7

CDR3: CATSRDRAAQPQHF
DNA: TGTGCCACCAGCAGAGACAGGGCGGCTCAGCCCCAGCATTTT
D: -
V: TRBV15
size: -
J: TRBJ1-5

CDR3: CASRTGQGTSPLHF
DNA: TGTGCCAGCAGGACCGGACAGGGGACTTCACCCCTCCACTTT
D: TRBD1
V: TRBV7-9
size: -
J: TRBJ1-6

CDR3: CATSDSSYTSGRAINEQFF
DNA: TGTGCCACCAGTGATTCGTCCTACACTAGCGGGAGGGCCATCAATGAGCAGTTCTTC
D: TRBD2
V: TRBV24-1
size: -
J: TRBJ2-1

CDR3: CATSRDNTIYEQYF
DNA: TGTGCCACCAGCAGAGATAACACAATCTACGAGCAGTACTTC
D: -
V: TRBV15
size: -
J: TRBJ2-7

CDR3: CAWSGLAGGIYEQYF
DNA: TGTGCCTGGAGCGGACTAGCGGGAGGTATCTACGAGCAGTACTTC
D: TRBD2
V: TRBV30
size: once
J: TRBJ2-7

CDR3: CAWTTGNYGYTF
DNA: TGTGCCTGGACGACAGGGAACTATGGCTACACCTTC
D: TRBD1
V: TRBV30
size: -
J: TRBJ1-2

CDR3: CASSPRQGRTEAFF
DNA: TGTGCCAGCAGCCCGCGACAGGGGCGGACTGAAGCTTTCTTT
D: TRBD1
V: TRBV5-4
size: -
J: TRBJ1-1

CDR3: CASSPWRGSGRVGNEQFF
DNA: TGTGCCAGCAGCCCATGGAGGGGTAGCGGGAGGGTTGGGAATGAGCAGTTCTTC
D: TRBD2
V: TRBV7-9
size: -
J: TRBJ2-1

CDR3: CASSLTGGDTEAFF
DNA: TGCGCCAGCAGCTTGACAGGAGGGGACACTGAAGCTTTCTTT
D: -
V: TRBV5-1
size: few
J: TRBJ1-1

CDR3: CASSTLKAPQGTQYF
DNA: TGTGCCAGTAGTACGCTCAAAGCGCCCCAGGGGACCCAGTACTTC
D: -
V: TRBV19
size: -
J: TRBJ2-5

CDR3: CASSLGGRGGQETQYF
DNA: TGCGCCAGCAGCTTGGGCGGGAGAGGGGGGCAAGAGACCCAGTACTTC
D: -
V: TRBV5-1
size: -
J: TRBJ2-5

CDR3: CASSLGQGLDGYTF
DNA: TGTGCCAGCAGCTTAGGGCAGGGATTGGATGGCTACACCTTC
D: -
V: TRBV7-9
size: -
J: TRBJ1-2

CDR3: CASSQDNEGETQYF
DNA: TGCGCCAGCAGCCAAGATAACGAGGGAGAGACCCAGTACTTC
D: -
V: TRBV4-1
size: -
J: TRBJ2-5

CDR3: CASSLPTRTSSEQYF
DNA: TGTGCCAGCAGCTTACCTACTAGGACTAGCTCCGAGCAGTACTTC
D: TRBD2
V: TRBV5-5
size: -
J: TRBJ2-7

CDR3: CASSYSSARGRETQYF
DNA: TGTGCCAGCAGTTACAGTTCGGCTAGAGGTAGAGAGACCCAGTACTTC
D: -
V: TRBV6-5
size: -
J: TRBJ2-5

CDR3: CASSLWSGNYGYTF
DNA: TGTGCCAGCAGTTTATGGTCAGGGAACTATGGCTACACCTTC
D: -
V: TRBV28
size: -
J: TRBJ1-2

CDR3: CASSPGQGRLNQPQHF
DNA: TGTGCCAGCTCACCTGGACAGGGGCGCCTCAATCAGCCCCAGCATTTT
D: TRBD1
V: TRBV18
size: -
J: TRBJ1-5

CDR3: CASGKDRSNYGYTF
DNA: TGTGCTAGTGGCAAGGACAGATCTAACTATGGCTACACCTTC
D: -
V: TRBV12-5
size: -
J: TRBJ1-2

CDR3: CASSDSSGTEAFF
DNA: TGTGCCAGCAGTGACTCTAGCGGCACTGAAGCTTTCTTT
D: -
V: TRBV6-4
size: medium-sized
J: TRBJ1-1

CDR3: CASSTDRGNTEAFF
DNA: TGTGCCAGTAGTACCGACAGGGGCAACACTGAAGCTTTCTTT
D: TRBD1
V: TRBV19
size: -
J: TRBJ1-1

CDR3: CASSLGGTSTDTQYF
DNA: TGTGCCAGCAGTTTAGGCGGAACTAGCACAGATACGCAGTATTTT
D: -
V: TRBV6-5
size: -
J: TRBJ2-3

CDR3: CASRQTGGNTIYF
DNA: TGTGCCAGTAGACAAACGGGAGGAAACACCATATATTTT
D: -
V: TRBV19
size: -
J: TRBJ1-3

CDR3: CASSIRGRSYGYTF
DNA: TGTGCCAGTAGTATCAGGGGGCGCAGCTATGGCTACACCTTC
D: TRBD1
V: TRBV19
size: few
J: TRBJ1-2